What follows describes a single T cell receptor (beta chain). What it binds is unknown. CDR3 length: 14 amino acids. The V gene lost 5 bases and the J gene lost 2 bases, with 13 bases spanning the gap. The germline V gene has CDR1 ENHRY and CDR2 SYGVKD. Sequenced by immunoSEQ multiplex PCR; TCRdb stores in-frame clones only, minus some. The data contain a few hundred thousand clones, 85% to 90% of them singletons. The data derive from a study of Ad26.COV2.S vaccination and SARS-CoV-2 variants. Study results and caveats: Possibly, TCR breadth and depth analyses underestimated total T cell responses.

The treatment here: about 20 received Ad26.COV2.S at low or high dose, single or two shots; about 5 received placebo; per-sample allocation not given. Specimens were obtained on day 63 following the first vaccine or placebo injection. Participants' vaccine, an Ad26 vector, delivered Wuhan-strain SARS-CoV-2 spike. Material: peripheral blood, obtained in a trial of Ad26.COV2.S vaccine versus placebo. The chain is built from TRBV10-3 and TRBJ2-7; D may correspond to TRBD1 or TRBD2 (7 bases each). The clonotype comes from a person aged 18-65 years who received the Ad26.COV2.S COVID-19 vaccine or a placebo. CDR3 nucleotides: TGTGCCATCAGTCAGCGGGACAGCACCTACGAGCAGTACGTC. Translated, it gives CAISQRDSTYEQYV.